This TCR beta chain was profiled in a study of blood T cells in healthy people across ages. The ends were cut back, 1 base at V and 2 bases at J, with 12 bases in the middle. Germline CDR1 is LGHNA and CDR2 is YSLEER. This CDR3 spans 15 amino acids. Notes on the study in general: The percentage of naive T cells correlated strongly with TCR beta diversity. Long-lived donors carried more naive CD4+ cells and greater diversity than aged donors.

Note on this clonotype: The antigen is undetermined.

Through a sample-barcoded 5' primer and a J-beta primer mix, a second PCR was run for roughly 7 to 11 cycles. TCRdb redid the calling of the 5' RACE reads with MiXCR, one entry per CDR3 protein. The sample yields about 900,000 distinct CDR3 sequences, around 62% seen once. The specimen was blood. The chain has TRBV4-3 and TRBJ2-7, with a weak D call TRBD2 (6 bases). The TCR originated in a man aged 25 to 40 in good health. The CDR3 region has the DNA TGCGCCAGCAGCCAAGGGGTCACGGGGGCCTACGAGCAGTACTTC. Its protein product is CASSQGVTGAYEQYF.